The 23 T cell receptor beta chains in this list originate from one sample, sequenced in a study of T cell responses to AZD1222 COVID-19 vaccine. Assay: immunoSEQ multiplex PCR; the TCRdb copy retains only in-frame clones and omits some. This sample yields roughly 100,000 clones, of which around 87% are seen a single time; around 5% belongs to the top ten. The specimen comprised peripheral blood, sampled on day 0 of AZD1222 vaccination. These receptors were obtained from an adult in good health.

The V and J genes are TRBV3-1 (or the pseudogene TRBV3-2) and TRBJ1-1; the D gene is possibly TRBD1 (5 bases). Germline CDR1 reads LGHDT; CDR2 reads YNNKEL (reference sequence). The CDR3 spans 14 residues. V was shortened by 0 bases and J by 6 bases, with 11 bases between the two germline ends. This chain's CDR3 is CASSQEGQDSEAFF. For the CDR3, the DNA is TGTGCCAGCAGCCAAGAGGGGCAGGACTCTGAAGCTTTCTTT.

DNA for the CDR3: TGTGCCAGCAGTTCAGACAGGATGATTGAAAAACTGTTTTTT. Protein product: CASSSDRMIEKLFF. The chain carries TRBV2 and TRBJ1-4; weak D call: TRBD1 (6 bases). V lost 5 bases to trimming and J lost 7 bases, with 14 bases between them. Germline CDR1 SNHLY, CDR2 FYNNEI. The CDR3 totals 14 residues.

The gene calls are TRBV9 and TRBJ2-7; 8 nucleotides align to TRBD1. J gave up 4 bases and V 0 bases, and 6 bases lay outside the gene matches. CDR1 is SGDLS and CDR2 is YYNGEE in the germline V gene. This CDR3 is built from 15 residues. The DNA for the CDR3 is TGTGCCAGCAGCGTAGGAGACAGGGGATTATACGAGCAGTACTTC. Its protein product is CASSVGDRGLYEQYF.

V and J are TRBV19 and TRBJ1-1, with D possibly TRBD1 on 5 matching bases. The V gene's germline CDR1 is LNHDA and CDR2 SQIVND (reference sequence). V lost 5 bases and J 1 base, leaving 11 bases between the germline ends. The CDR3 runs to 14 residues. The CDR3 region has the DNA TGTGCCAGTAGTCCGATCGACAGGAACACTGAAGCTTTCTTT. It specifies CASSPIDRNTEAFF.

This clone was seen a handful of times. The genes are TRBV2 and TRBJ2-5; maybe TRBD2 (6 bases). Trimming removed 4 bases at V and 5 bases at J, with 14 bases between. Germline assignment: CDR1 SNHLY and CDR2 FYNNEI. This CDR3 has 14 residues. The CDR3 DNA follows: TGTGCCAGCAGTGTACGTAGTGGGGGGGAGACCCAGTACTTC. Translated: CASSVRSGGETQYF.

The chain has TRBV28 and TRBJ2-1; 16 bases line up with TRBD2. Germline V gene data show CDR1 as MDHEN and CDR2 as SYDVKM. The CDR3 runs 17 residues. V shed 5 bases and J 6 bases; nucleotides not matched to a gene: 7. CDR3 bases: TGTGCCAGCAGTCAGGGACTAGCGGGGGGGCTAAGCAATGAGCAGTTCTTC. It specifies CASSQGLAGGLSNEQFF.

The chain recombines TRBV5-8 with TRBJ1-5; 7 nucleotides match TRBD1. The CDR3 runs 15 residues. Per the germline V gene, CDR1 is SGHTS and CDR2 is YDEGEE. The ends lost 4 bases at V and 2 bases at J; junction bases unmatched: 6. CDR3 coding DNA: TGTGCCAGCAGCAGGAGAGGGGGCGGCAATCAGCCCCAGCATTTT. It codes for CASSRRGGGNQPQHF.

The V and J genes are TRBV4-1 and TRBJ1-4; 10 bases line up with TRBD1. This CDR3 has 16 residues. The germline V gene encodes CDR1 MGHRA and CDR2 YSYEKL. V trimming: 1 base; J trimming: 11 bases; junction bases outside the gene matches: 10. CDR3 DNA: TGCGCCAGCAGCCAAGCCATGGACAGGGGGATTTTGAAACTGTTTTTT. It codes for CASSQAMDRGILKLFF.

This clone showed up just a few times. The germline gene is not matched at one end of the junction; a read error may be the cause. The chain couples TRBV5-5 to TRBJ1-2; tentative D call: TRBD1 (5 bases). Germline values: CDR1 SGHKS, CDR2 YYEKEE (reference sequence). This CDR3 has 13 amino acids. CDR3 nucleotide sequence: TGTGCCAGCACCCGGGACGGCAACTTTGGCTACACCTTC. Residues: CASTRDGNFGYTF.

CDR3: CASSILGNYGYTF. CDR3 nucleotides: TGTGCCAGTAGTATACTGGGGAACTATGGCTACACCTTC. The rearrangement links TRBV19 to TRBJ1-2; D uncertain. The germline V gene has CDR1 LNHDA and CDR2 SQIVND (reference sequence). V lost 2 bases and J 2 bases, leaving 6 bases between the germline ends. This CDR3 contains 13 residues.

The chain has TRBV19 and TRBJ1-1; 9 nucleotides agree with TRBD1. V dropped 6 bases and J dropped 7; count of bases not matched to a gene: 6. CDR1 and CDR2 (germline): LNHDA, SQIVND (reference sequence). The CDR3 totals 13 residues. CDR3 in DNA: TGTGCCAGTAGCGGACGACAGGGGGATGAAGCTTTCTTT. The encoded protein is CASSGRQGDEAFF.

This chain uses TRBV5-1 with TRBJ2-4; TRBD1 matches 7 bases. In germline, CDR1 is SGHRS, CDR2 YFSETQ. The CDR3 loop spans 13 amino acids. Trimming removed 1 base from V and 5 bases from J; junction bases left unmatched: 0. The CDR3 protein is CASSLQGENIQYF. In DNA form, the CDR3 reads TGCGCCAGCAGCTTGCAGGGGGAAAACATTCAGTACTTC.

The rearrangement joins TRBV6-5 to TRBJ1-2; D is perhaps TRBD1 (6 bases). This CDR3 is 15 amino acids long. Germline-derived CDR1 and CDR2 are MNHEY and SVGAGI. V was pared by 6 bases and J by 8 bases, with 22 bases between. Here the CDR3 DNA reads TGTGCCAGCAGGACGGGTTCGGGTTCCGGGGGCGGCTACACCTTC. Its protein is CASRTGSGSGGGYTF.

The rearrangement uses TRBV28 and TRBJ1-2; 8 bases map to TRBD1. Germline CDR1 MDHEN, CDR2 SYDVKM. V lost 8 bases, J lost 10 bases, and 12 bases stayed unmatched. The CDR3 length is 13 residues. CDR3 protein: CASFRPGQADYTF. The CDR3, as DNA: TGTGCCAGCTTCAGACCGGGACAGGCGGACTACACCTTC.

V is TRBV7-2 and J is TRBJ2-7, with a weak D call TRBD2 (6 bases). Trimming removed 4 bases at V and 6 bases at J, with 16 bases between. The germline V gene encodes CDR1 SGHTA and CDR2 FQGNSA. The CDR3 sequence is 14 residues long. The DNA for the CDR3 is TGTGCCAGCAGCTGGCGACTAGTTCAAGGCGAGCAGTACTTC. Amino acids: CASSWRLVQGEQYF.

The V gene is TRBV7-2, the J gene TRBJ1-3, with a tentative D call TRBD1 (6 bases). The CDR3 has 13 amino acids. Germline-derived CDR1 and CDR2 are SGHTA and FQGNSA. V shed 4 bases and J shed 7 bases, with 11 bases lying between them. The CDR3 sequence is CASSSKDSNTIYF. The CDR3 coding sequence is TGTGCCAGCAGCTCGAAGGACAGTAACACCATATATTTT.

This sequence joins TRBV30 and TRBJ2-7, with 7 bases fitting TRBD2. J was trimmed by 3 bases and V by 3 bases; bases with no gene match: 5. The CDR3 has 13 amino acids. Germline values: CDR1 GTSNPN, CDR2 SVGIG (reference sequence). The chain's CDR3 is CAWRGGGLYEQYF. For the CDR3, the DNA is TGTGCCTGGAGGGGCGGGGGACTCTACGAGCAGTACTTC.

V is TRBV9 and J is TRBJ2-7; 8 bases are shared with TRBD2. Losses at the gene ends were 4 bases for V and 3 bases for J; bases not matched to a gene: 9. Germline V lookup: CDR1 SGDLS, CDR2 YYNGEE. This CDR3 is built from 15 residues. The DNA of the CDR3 is TGTGCCAGCAGCCCGGTGGGCGGGAGGTTCTACGAGCAGTACTTC. This translates into CASSPVGGRFYEQYF.

The chain recombines TRBV4-1 with TRBJ2-2, with 9 bases identical to TRBD2. Germline V lookup: CDR1 MGHRA, CDR2 YSYEKL. The CDR3 is 18 amino acids. V lost 2 bases and J lost 0; bases outside the gene matches: 7. CDR3 protein: CASSQRGGGDANTGELFF. Written as DNA, the CDR3 is TGCGCCAGCAGCCAACGGGGCGGGGGGGACGCGAACACCGGGGAGCTGTTTTTT.

The rearrangement joins TRBV19 to TRBJ1-6; perhaps TRBD1 as D (5 bases). This CDR3 comprises 14 residues. Trimming removed 5 bases at V and 10 bases at J, with 15 bases between. Germline CDR1 LNHDA, CDR2 SQIVND (reference sequence). This CDR3 reads CASSQGASISPLHF. The CDR3 DNA reads TGTGCCAGTAGTCAGGGAGCCTCTATATCACCCCTCCACTTT.

The CDR3 is CASSVLSGGAINEQFF. Written as DNA, the CDR3 is TGCGCCAGCAGCGTCCTTAGCGGGGGGGCGATAAATGAGCAGTTCTTC. J is TRBJ2-1 and V is TRBV5-1; 11 bases fit TRBD2. V shed 4 bases, J shed 7 bases, and the junction held 10 bases outside the gene matches. This CDR3 has 16 amino acids. The germline V gene has CDR1 SGHRS and CDR2 YFSETQ.

J is TRBJ1-4 and V is TRBV6-5; 7 nucleotides align to TRBD1. Germline V CDR1 and CDR2: MNHEY, SVGAGI. CDR3 length equals 14 residues. The V segment lost 2 bases and the J segment 3 bases; nucleotides outside the gene matches: 0. CDR3 loop: CASSYRGPNEKLFF. In DNA form, the CDR3 reads TGTGCCAGCAGTTACAGGGGGCCTAATGAAAAACTGTTTTTT.

This clone is a singleton in its sample. The chain couples TRBV5-1 to TRBJ2-7; no clear D gene. Germline-derived CDR1 and CDR2 are SGHRS and YFSETQ. V gave up 5 bases and J gave up 2 bases, with 17 bases separating them. The CDR3 covers 15 residues. The CDR3 protein is CASSFAPASAYEQYF. Here the CDR3 DNA reads TGCGCCAGCAGTTTTGCGCCCGCTTCAGCCTACGAGCAGTACTTC.